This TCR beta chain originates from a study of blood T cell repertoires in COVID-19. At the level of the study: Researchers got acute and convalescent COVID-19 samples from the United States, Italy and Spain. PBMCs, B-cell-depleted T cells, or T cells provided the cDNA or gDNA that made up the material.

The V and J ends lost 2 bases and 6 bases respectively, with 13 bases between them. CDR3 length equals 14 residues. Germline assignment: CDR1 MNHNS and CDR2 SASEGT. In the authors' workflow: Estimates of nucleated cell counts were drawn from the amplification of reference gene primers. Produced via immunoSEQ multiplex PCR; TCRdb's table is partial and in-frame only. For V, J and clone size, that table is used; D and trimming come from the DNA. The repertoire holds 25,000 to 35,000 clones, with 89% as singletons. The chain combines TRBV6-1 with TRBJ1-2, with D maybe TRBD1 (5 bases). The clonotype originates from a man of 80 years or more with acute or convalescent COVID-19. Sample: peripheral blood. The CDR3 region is CASSERVQGDGYTF. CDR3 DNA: TGTGCCAGCAGTGAAAGGGTCCAAGGGGATGGCTACACCTTC.